This T cell receptor beta chain was found in a study of identical twins. Findings of the study overall: Surplus twin overlap in beta out-of-frame sequences was less pronounced. Cross-sectional statistics underpinned the conclusions; the same donors were not followed.

This clonotype was seen ten or more times. Antigen unknown. Unique molecular identifiers were present on the cDNA, which also gained a universal primer site by template switching. TCRdb re-analysed the 5' RACE reads in MiXCR, keeping a single row per CDR3 protein. Of a few hundred thousand distinct CDR3 sequences listed, approximately 10% are singletons. Among all donors, each was a healthy Caucasian. Germline CDR1 is LGHNA and CDR2 is YNFKEQ. The germline V and J ends were trimmed by 3 bases and 8 bases, with 13 bases remaining between them. This CDR3 has 13 amino acids. This chain joins TRBV4-2 and TRBJ1-2; D is perhaps TRBD1 (5 bases). Sequencing used naive T cells sorted from blood. This receptor was identified in a woman aged 50 to 60 in good health. The CDR3 DNA follows: TGTGCCAGCAGCCAGGCCAGGGTAGGGGGCTACACCTTC. It translates to CASSQARVGGYTF.